This paragraph reports one T cell receptor (beta chain). The antigen is unknown. The PCR ran on 60 Vbeta and 13 Jbeta primers. Sequencing used immunoSEQ multiplex PCR; TCRdb keeps in-frame clones, though not all of them. There are some 150,000 clones in the sample; 75% to 85% occur only once, and roughly 0.82% lies in the top ten. This sample is drawn from a study of cytomegalovirus exposure and HLA in healthy donors. Points from the study as a whole: As was reported, the HLA-A and HLA-B alleles of most subjects were accurately predicted from TCR beta sequences.

Germline values: CDR1 LNHDA, CDR2 SQIVND (reference sequence). The V segment lost 7 bases and the J segment 2 bases; nucleotides outside the gene matches: 4. The CDR3 has 14 amino acids. Sequenced material: PBMCs. The gene calls are TRBV19 and TRBJ2-2; 7 nucleotides agree with TRBD1. This TCR was recovered from a female donor in good health and CMV-seronegative. CDR3 protein: CASIRTGNTGELFF. Here the CDR3 DNA reads TGTGCCAGTATTAGGACAGGTAACACCGGGGAGCTGTTTTTT.